Following are 15 T cell receptor beta chains from one sample sequenced in a study of T cell responses to AZD1222 COVID-19 vaccine. The method was immunoSEQ multiplex PCR; TCRdb's version includes in-frame clones alone and lacks a portion of them. The sample yields approximately 100,000 clones, roughly 87% seen once. The starting material was peripheral blood, obtained 28 days after the second AZD1222 dose. These receptors originate from an adult who received the AZD1222 COVID-19 vaccine.

V usage is TRBV11-2 and J usage is TRBJ2-7; maybe TRBD2 (5 bases). CDR1 is SGHAT and CDR2 is FQNNGV in the germline V gene. With 6 bases removed from V and 5 bases from J, the gap between germline ends came to 8 bases. The CDR3 covers 11 residues. The CDR3 nucleotides read TGTGCCAGCAGGAGGGCGGACGAGCAGTACTTC. Encoded protein: CASRRADEQYF.

V is TRBV7-6 and J is TRBJ2-7, with TRBD1 matching 8 bases. The CDR3 extends over 15 amino acids. Germline V gene lookup returns CDR1 SGHVS and CDR2 FNYEAQ. Germline trimming cut 2 bases from V and 2 bases from J; bases unmatched to any gene: 5. CDR3 amino acids: CASSLRTGSPYEQYF. The CDR3 DNA follows: TGTGCCAGCAGCTTAAGGACAGGGAGTCCCTACGAGCAGTACTTC.

The chain employs TRBV3-1 (or the pseudogene TRBV3-2) and TRBJ1-1, with D hard to call. CDR1 and CDR2 (germline): LGHDT, YNNKEL (reference sequence). The CDR3 consists of 13 residues. Trimming stripped 4 bases from V and 4 bases from J, with 10 bases between. The CDR3 here is CASSPDRSTEAFF. The CDR3 DNA follows: TGTGCCAGCAGCCCCGATAGGAGCACTGAAGCTTTCTTT.

This chain links TRBV4-1 with TRBJ1-2, with TRBD1 as a possible D gene (6 bases). V was cut by 0 bases and J by 4 bases, with 12 bases left in between. This CDR3 contains 15 residues. The V gene's germline CDR1 is MGHRA and CDR2 YSYEKL. For the CDR3, the DNA is TGCGCCAGCAGCCAAGATTGGGGGCGCTCCTATGGCTACACCTTC. Its protein is CASSQDWGRSYGYTF.

The chain has TRBV19 and TRBJ2-1, with a tentative D call TRBD1 (6 bases). The CDR3 covers 14 residues. V gave up 6 bases and J gave up 5 bases, with 14 bases separating them. Per germline, CDR1 LNHDA and CDR2 SQIVND (reference sequence). The CDR3 loop reads CASSSTGFHNEQFF. In DNA, the CDR3 is TGTGCCAGTAGCTCGACAGGATTCCACAATGAGCAGTTCTTC.

V usage is TRBV2 and J usage is TRBJ1-2; no definite D call. V was cut by 3 bases and J by 11 bases, with 19 bases left in between. This CDR3 is built from 14 residues. Germline V lookup: CDR1 SNHLY, CDR2 FYNNEI. Written as DNA, the CDR3 is TGTGCCAGCAGTGAGTGGCGGCAAAGCGTTGGGTACACCTTC. It translates to CASSEWRQSVGYTF.

The rearrangement uses TRBV3-1 (or the pseudogene TRBV3-2) and TRBJ1-5; D possibly corresponds to TRBD1 (5 bases). From germline, CDR1 is LGHDT and CDR2 YNNKEL (reference sequence). The CDR3 consists of 15 residues. V gave up 0 bases and J gave up 2 bases, with 8 bases separating them. The CDR3 is CASSQEGARNQPQHF. The CDR3 bases are TGTGCCAGCAGCCAAGAAGGGGCTCGCAATCAGCCCCAGCATTTT.

CDR3 DNA sequence: TGTGCCAGCAGCTCGTCCAGGTTCGATGAGCAGTTCTTC. Amino acid sequence: CASSSSRFDEQFF. The V and J genes are TRBV7-9 and TRBJ2-1; no firm D call. Deletions cut 4 bases from V and 8 bases from J, with 12 bases between. The length of the CDR3 is 13 residues. Germline assignment: CDR1 SEHNR and CDR2 FQNEAQ (reference sequence).

V is TRBV6-5 and J is TRBJ1-1; D perhaps matches TRBD1 (5 bases). This CDR3 spans 13 amino acids. The germline V gene encodes CDR1 MNHEY and CDR2 SVGAGI. V lost 2 bases and J 4 bases, leaving 8 bases between the germline ends. This CDR3 reads CASSYPGRTEAFF. The CDR3, as DNA: TGTGCCAGCAGTTACCCGGGACGCACTGAAGCTTTCTTT.

V is TRBV4-1 and J is TRBJ1-2; tentatively, D is TRBD1 (5 bases). Trimming shortened V by 1 base and J by 2 bases, and 11 bases separated the two germline ends. This CDR3 has 15 amino acids. Germline CDR1 reads MGHRA; CDR2 reads YSYEKL. CDR3 sequence: CASSQVPKGNYGYTF. The CDR3 coding sequence is TGCGCCAGCAGCCAAGTTCCGAAGGGGAACTATGGCTACACCTTC.

The chain is built from TRBV19 and TRBJ2-2; D ambiguous. CDR3 length equals 14 residues. Germline loops: CDR1 LNHDA, CDR2 SQIVND (reference sequence). V lost 5 bases to trimming and J lost 3 bases, with 10 bases between them. The CDR3 DNA reads as TGTGCCAGTAGTCTAGGGCGAGACACCGGGGAGCTGTTTTTT. This codes for CASSLGRDTGELFF.

The chain recombines TRBV27 with TRBJ2-1; 8 nucleotides agree with TRBD1. Trimming took 5 bases from V and 6 from J; bases not matched to a gene: 6. The CDR3 runs 14 residues. Germline assignment: CDR1 MNHEY and CDR2 SMNVEV (reference sequence). The CDR3 loop reads CASSIGTGLNEQFF. As DNA, the CDR3 is TGTGCCAGCAGTATCGGGACAGGCCTCAATGAGCAGTTCTTC.

V usage is TRBV6-5 and J usage is TRBJ1-2; D not resolved. This CDR3 has 13 residues. V shed 4 bases and J shed 5 bases, with 11 bases lying between them. Germline values: CDR1 MNHEY, CDR2 SVGAGI. The DNA for the CDR3 is TGTGCCAGCAGTTTCCCCGACGATTATGGCTACACCTTC. Residues: CASSFPDDYGYTF.

This rearrangement joins TRBV19 to TRBJ1-2; D is perhaps TRBD1 (5 bases). CDR1 is LNHDA and CDR2 is SQIVND in the germline V gene (reference sequence). Trimming shortened V by 5 bases and J by 5 bases, and 12 bases separated the two germline ends. This CDR3 is 13 amino acids long. As DNA, the CDR3 is TGTGCCAGTAGTCTGGAGGGGACGTATGGCTACACCTTC. Amino acids: CASSLEGTYGYTF.

The J gene is TRBJ1-2, the V gene TRBV7-9; 9 bases map to TRBD1. Trimming cost V 8 bases and J 8 bases; bases outside gene matches: 12. Germline values: CDR1 SEHNR, CDR2 FQNEAQ (reference sequence). The CDR3 loop spans 14 amino acids. CDR3 residues: CASASGGQGGGYTF. The DNA of the CDR3 is TGTGCCAGCGCATCAGGGGGACAGGGAGGCGGCTACACCTTC.